This T cell receptor beta chain was sequenced for a study of T cell responses to AZD1222 COVID-19 vaccine (dated by TCRdb to about 2021). About the investigation overall: AZD1222 recipients whose second dose came at about 4 weeks and those whose second dose came at about 12 weeks were combined into one group, since spike-specific TCR depth and breadth did not differ between the two schedules. Enrollment into the trials was organized by age into subgroups of 18-55, 56-69 and 70-plus years, and those subgroups contained about 160, 30 and 59 TCR-sequenced participants, respectively. TCR sequencing was performed for fewer than 250 trial participants, of whom 200 to 210 were given two doses of AZD1222 and roughly 25 were given two doses of MenACWY control vaccine.

The CDR3 regions of human TCRbeta chains were subjected to immunosequencing. Processing in the source paper ran as follows. TCRs in the repertoires were compared against a reference library of SARS-CoV-2-specific TCRs that had been generated with the MIRA antigen-specificity platform. Breadth was defined as the fraction of unique TCRs that were SARS-CoV-2-associated. Depth was defined as the fraction of total T cells that were SARS-CoV-2-associated. Using the MIRA data, every spike-specific TCR was mapped to the spike region that the TCR reacted to and assigned to either a CD4 or a CD8 class. Log10-transformed breadth and depth values were compared by one-way ANOVA with Sidak's multiple comparisons tests. As stored in TCRdb, this immuneACCESS dataset retains in-frame rearrangements with V and J assigned. A fraction of the clones does not appear; measured against another copy, unresolved V genes explain less than half of the discrepancy, and the remainder lacks a known reason. V, J and clone size were drawn from that table, and D and trimming were deduced from the DNA. This sample is represented by some 100,000 clones; approximately 91% of them were singletons. Of the sample, 15% to 20% falls within the top ten clones.

The full study reports these points: No day 14 peak-response samples were available, so repertoires were characterized only after the peak T cell response. Most participants were white British and females outnumbered males, and the authors suggested that clonal diversity may have been underestimated. Conclusions about previously exposed vaccinees were limited because only a handful of AZD1222 recipients were SARS-CoV-2 seropositive at baseline. Epitopes outside the regions mutated in the B.1.351 and B.1.1.7 variants were reportedly recognized by nearly half of the unique spike-specific TCRs. The vaccine-associated CD4 TCRs covered the entire spike protein, and the dominant responses fell in regions 160-218 and 743-854. A significant rise in spike-specific TCR breadth and depth was observed after two AZD1222 doses relative to day 0 and relative to MenACWY recipients. In the small 56-69-year group, the increase in depth fell short of significance, most likely because of low power.

The sample's time point label, decoded: baseline before first vaccination. Vaccinee samples were obtained from the UK trials COV001 and COV002, which included a single-blind randomized controlled phase 2/3 trial of AZD1222 (ChAdOx1 nCoV-19) in healthy adults. For TCRbeta chain sequencing, PBMC samples were collected from trial participants at day 0 and at day 28 after the second dose. Details on this clone: No cognate antigen has been identified for it. It has no much larger one-base neighbor in the sample; base qualities were not kept.

The V and J ends are trimmed by 2 bases and 7 bases, leaving 11 bases between them. The CDR3 measures 13 amino acids from cysteine to phenylalanine. The CDR3 DNA has 39 bases and is translated from base 1. CDR1 and CDR2 were assigned from the germline V gene (reference sequence) as MNHNY and SVGAGI. Sequenced material: peripheral blood, taken on day 0 of AZD1222 vaccination. Rearrangement joined TRBV6-6 to TRBJ1-1, and the D gene may be TRBD1, 6 bases matching. The clonotype was recovered from an adult in good health. In nucleotide form, the sequence is TGTGCCAGCAGTTACACGCGGGACATTGAAGCTTTCTTT. This sequence encodes CASSYTRDIEAFF.